This paragraph reports one T cell receptor (beta chain). The data were taken from a study of shared clonotypes between healthy human individuals. TCRdb's table, derived via immunoSEQ multiplex PCR, lists solely in-frame clones and lacks some. This table holds 2 million to 3 million clones, around 90% found once. The germline gives CDR1 SGHRS, CDR2 YFSETQ. Losses at the gene ends were 4 bases for V and 17 bases for J; bases not matched to a gene: 12. This CDR3 is 14 amino acids long. The sample consisted of naive CD4+ T cells sorted from blood. Subset of the sample: CD45RA+ positively selected. J is TRBJ1-6 and V is TRBV5-1, with 10 bases lining up with TRBD1. The source is a man between 18 and 29 years old in good health. CDR3 protein: CASSLLEGQGIVHF. CDR3 bases: TGCGCCAGCAGCCTCCTGGAGGGACAGGGGATCGTCCACTTT.